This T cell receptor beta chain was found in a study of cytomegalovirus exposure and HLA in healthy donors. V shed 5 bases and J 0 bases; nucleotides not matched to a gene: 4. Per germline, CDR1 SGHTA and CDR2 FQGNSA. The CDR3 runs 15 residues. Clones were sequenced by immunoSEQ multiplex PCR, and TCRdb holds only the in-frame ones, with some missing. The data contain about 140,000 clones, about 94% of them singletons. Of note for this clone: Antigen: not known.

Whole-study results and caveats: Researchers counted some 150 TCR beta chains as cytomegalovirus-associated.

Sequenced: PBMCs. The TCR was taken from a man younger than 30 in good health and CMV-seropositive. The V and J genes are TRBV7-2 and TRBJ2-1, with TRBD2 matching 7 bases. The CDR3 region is CASSPSGSSYNEQFF. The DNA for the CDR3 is TGTGCCAGCAGCCCTAGCGGAAGCTCCTACAATGAGCAGTTCTTC.